This T cell receptor beta chain was found in a study of T cell repertoires in cytomegalovirus infection. Germline V gene sequence: CDR1 SGHTA, CDR2 FQGNSA. V gave up 5 bases and J gave up 0 bases; unmatched junction bases: 13. The CDR3 has 18 residues. MiXCR, run by TCRdb on the reads, gives a single entry per CDR3 protein. Of some 310,000 distinct CDR3 sequences listed, 25% are singletons. This clonotype was observed at least ten times. The antigen remains unidentified. The chain carries TRBV7-2 and TRBJ1-5; TRBD1 aligns across 7 bases. This sequence was found in a human donor in good health (CMV status not recorded). Some clones in this sample may be carry-over from other donors' samples. The sequences come from cultured PBMCs, collected from culture after CMV antigen stimulation. CDR3 region: CASSATGNRGNSNQPQHF. CDR3 in DNA: TGTGCCAGCAGCGCAACAGGCAACAGGGGAAATAGCAATCAGCCCCAGCATTTT.